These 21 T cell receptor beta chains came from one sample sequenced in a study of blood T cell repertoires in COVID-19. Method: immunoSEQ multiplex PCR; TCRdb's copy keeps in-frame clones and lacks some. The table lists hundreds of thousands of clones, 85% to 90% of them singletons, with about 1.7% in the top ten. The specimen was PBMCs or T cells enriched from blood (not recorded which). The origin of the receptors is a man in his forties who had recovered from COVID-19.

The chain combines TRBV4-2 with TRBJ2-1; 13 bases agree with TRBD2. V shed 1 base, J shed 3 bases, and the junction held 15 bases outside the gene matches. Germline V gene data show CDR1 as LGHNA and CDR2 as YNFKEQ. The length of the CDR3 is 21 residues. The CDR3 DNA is TGTGCCAGCAGCCAAGTTTACCGGACTAGCGGGGGAGGATCGCACTACAATGAGCAGTTCTTC. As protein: CASSQVYRTSGGGSHYNEQFF.

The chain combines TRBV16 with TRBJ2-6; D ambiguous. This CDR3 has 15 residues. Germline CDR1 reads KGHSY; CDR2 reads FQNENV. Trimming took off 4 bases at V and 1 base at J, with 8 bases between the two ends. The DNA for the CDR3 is TGTGCCAGCAGCCTAAGCAGGTCTGGGGCCAACGTCCTGACTTTC. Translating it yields CASSLSRSGANVLTF.

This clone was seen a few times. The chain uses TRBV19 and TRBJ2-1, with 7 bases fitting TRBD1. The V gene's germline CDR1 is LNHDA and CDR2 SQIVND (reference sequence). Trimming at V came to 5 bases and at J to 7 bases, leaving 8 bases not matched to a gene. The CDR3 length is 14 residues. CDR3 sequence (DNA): TGTGCCAGTAGTCTCGACAGGGTCGGGAATGAGCAGTTCTTC. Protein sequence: CASSLDRVGNEQFF.

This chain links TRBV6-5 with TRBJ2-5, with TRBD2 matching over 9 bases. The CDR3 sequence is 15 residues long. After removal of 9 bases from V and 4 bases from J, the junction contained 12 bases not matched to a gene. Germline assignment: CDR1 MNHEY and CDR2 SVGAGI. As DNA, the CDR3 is TGTGCCAGTAGCATTAGCGGGAGTAAAAGAGAGACCCAGTACTTC. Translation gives CASSISGSKRETQYF.

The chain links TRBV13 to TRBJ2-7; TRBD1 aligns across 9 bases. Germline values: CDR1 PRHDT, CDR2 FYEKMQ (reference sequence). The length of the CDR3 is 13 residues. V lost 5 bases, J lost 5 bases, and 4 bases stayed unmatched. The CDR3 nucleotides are TGTGCCAGCAGCCTGGACAGGGGTAACGAGCAGTACTTC. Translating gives CASSLDRGNEQYF.

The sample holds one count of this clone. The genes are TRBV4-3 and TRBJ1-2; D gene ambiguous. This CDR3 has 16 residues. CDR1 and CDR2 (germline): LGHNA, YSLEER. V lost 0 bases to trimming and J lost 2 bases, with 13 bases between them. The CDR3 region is CASSQDLATANYGYTF. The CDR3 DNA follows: TGCGCCAGCAGCCAAGATCTTGCCACCGCGAACTATGGCTACACCTTC.

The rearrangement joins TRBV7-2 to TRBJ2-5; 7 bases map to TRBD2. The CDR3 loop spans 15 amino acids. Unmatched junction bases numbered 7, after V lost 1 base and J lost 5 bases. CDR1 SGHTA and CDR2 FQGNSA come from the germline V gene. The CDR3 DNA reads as TGTGCCAGCAGCTTAGAGGGGCGGGAGTGGGAGACCCAGTACTTC. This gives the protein CASSLEGREWETQYF.

DNA for the CDR3: TGTGCCAGCAGCCAAGAAGGGACAGGGCGGAGGAACATTCAGTACTTC. Translating it yields CASSQEGTGRRNIQYF. The J gene is TRBJ2-4, the V gene TRBV3-1 (or the pseudogene TRBV3-2); TRBD1 matches at 9 bases. CDR3 size: 16 residues. Germline loops: CDR1 LGHDT, CDR2 YNNKEL (reference sequence). The junction had 7 bases not matched to a gene; V was cut back by 0 bases and J by 7 bases.

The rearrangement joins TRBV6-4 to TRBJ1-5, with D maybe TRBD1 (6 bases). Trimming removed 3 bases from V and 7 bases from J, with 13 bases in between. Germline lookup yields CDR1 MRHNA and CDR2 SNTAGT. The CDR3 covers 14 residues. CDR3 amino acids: CASSEGAGEQPQHF. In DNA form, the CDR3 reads TGTGCCAGCAGTGAAGGGGCAGGGGAGCAGCCCCAGCATTTT.

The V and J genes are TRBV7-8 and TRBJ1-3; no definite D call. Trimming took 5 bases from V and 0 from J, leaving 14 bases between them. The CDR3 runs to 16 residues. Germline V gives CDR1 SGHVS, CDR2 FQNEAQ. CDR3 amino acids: CASSPTIYSSGNTIYF. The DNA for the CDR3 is TGTGCCAGCAGCCCAACGATATACAGCTCTGGAAACACCATATATTTT.

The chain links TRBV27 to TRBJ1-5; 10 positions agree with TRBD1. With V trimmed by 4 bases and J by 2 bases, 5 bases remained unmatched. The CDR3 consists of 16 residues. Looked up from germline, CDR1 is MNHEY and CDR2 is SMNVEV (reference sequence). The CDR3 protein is CASSSGQGYRNQPQHF. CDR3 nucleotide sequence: TGTGCCAGCAGTTCGGGACAGGGGTATCGCAATCAGCCCCAGCATTTT.

The CDR3 DNA is TGTGCCAGCTGCCCAGGGGAAGGAGCGAATGAAAAACTGTTTTTT. Its protein is CASCPGEGANEKLFF. This chain links TRBV18 with TRBJ1-4, with D tentatively TRBD1 (6 bases). The germline CDR1 and CDR2 sequences are KGHSH and LQKENI. The V end lost 7 bases, the J end lost 5 bases, and 17 bases lay between the germline ends. The CDR3 is 15 residues long.

The chain's CDR3 is CASSRLWWEGREKLFF. The CDR3 DNA is TGTGCCAGCAGTCGCCTTTGGTGGGAGGGGCGCGAAAAACTGTTTTTT. The chain combines TRBV6-2 or TRBV6-3 with TRBJ1-4; a possible D gene is TRBD1 (5 bases). CDR1 and CDR2 from the germline V gene are MNHEY and SVGEGT. V was cut by 5 bases and J by 8 bases, with 21 bases left in between. The CDR3 is 16 residues long.

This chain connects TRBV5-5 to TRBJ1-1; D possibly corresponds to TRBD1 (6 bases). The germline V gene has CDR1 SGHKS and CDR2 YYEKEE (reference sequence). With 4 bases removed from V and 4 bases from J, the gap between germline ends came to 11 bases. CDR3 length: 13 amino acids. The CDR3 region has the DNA TGTGCCAGCAGCCCAGGGACAATCACTGAAGCTTTCTTT. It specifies CASSPGTITEAFF. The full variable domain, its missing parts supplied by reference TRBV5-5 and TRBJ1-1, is DAGVTQSPTHLIKTRGQQVTLRCSPISGHKSVSWYQQVLGQGPQFIFQYYEKEERGRGNFPDRFSARQFPNYSSELNVNALLLGDSALYLCASSPGTITEAFFGQGTRLTVV.

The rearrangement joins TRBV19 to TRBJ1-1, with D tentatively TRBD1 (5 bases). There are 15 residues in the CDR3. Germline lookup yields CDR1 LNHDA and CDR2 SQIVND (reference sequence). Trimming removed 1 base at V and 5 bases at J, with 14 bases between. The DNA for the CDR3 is TGTGCCAGTAGTATAGTTTCAGGGTCAGGGACTGAAGCTTTCTTT. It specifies CASSIVSGSGTEAFF.

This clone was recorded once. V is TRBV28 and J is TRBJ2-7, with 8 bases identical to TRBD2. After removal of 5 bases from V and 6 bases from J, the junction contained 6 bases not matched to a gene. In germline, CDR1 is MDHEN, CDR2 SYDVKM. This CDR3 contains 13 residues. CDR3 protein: CASSAGGMSEQYF. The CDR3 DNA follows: TGTGCCAGCAGTGCGGGGGGAATGTCCGAGCAGTACTTC.

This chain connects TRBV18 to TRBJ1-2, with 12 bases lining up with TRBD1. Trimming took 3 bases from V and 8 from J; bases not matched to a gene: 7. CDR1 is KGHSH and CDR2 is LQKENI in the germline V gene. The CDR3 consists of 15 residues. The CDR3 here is CASSPPGQGAEGYTF. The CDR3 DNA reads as TGTGCCAGCTCACCTCCGGGACAGGGGGCGGAGGGCTACACCTTC.

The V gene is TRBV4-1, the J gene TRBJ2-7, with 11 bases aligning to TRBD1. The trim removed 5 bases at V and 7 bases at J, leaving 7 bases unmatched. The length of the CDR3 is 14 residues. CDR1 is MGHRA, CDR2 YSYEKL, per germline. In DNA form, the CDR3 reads TGCGCCAGCAGCTCGGGACAGGGGGTCTGGGAGCAGTACTTC. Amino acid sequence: CASSSGQGVWEQYF.

Here the CDR3 DNA reads TGTGCCAGCAGCCCTAGTTTGGAGACCCAGTACTTC. It translates to CASSPSLETQYF. The chain employs TRBV9 and TRBJ2-5; D gene ambiguous. From germline, CDR1 is SGDLS and CDR2 YYNGEE. This CDR3 spans 12 amino acids. The germline V and J ends were trimmed by 4 bases and 5 bases, with 9 bases remaining between them. The complete variable domain, with remaining parts taken from reference TRBV9 and TRBJ2-5, reads DSGVTQTPKHLITATGQRVTLRCSPRSGDLSVYWYQQSLDQGLQFLIQYYNGEERAKGNILERFSAQQFPDLHSELNLSSLELGDSALYFCASSPSLETQYFGPGTRLLVL.

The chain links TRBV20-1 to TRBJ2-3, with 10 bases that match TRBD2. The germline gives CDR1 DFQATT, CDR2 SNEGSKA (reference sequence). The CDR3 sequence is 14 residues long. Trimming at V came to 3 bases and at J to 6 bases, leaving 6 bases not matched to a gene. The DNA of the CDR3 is TGCAGTGCTAGTAGAAGCGGGGGGGCCGATACGCAGTATTTT. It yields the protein CSASRSGGADTQYF.

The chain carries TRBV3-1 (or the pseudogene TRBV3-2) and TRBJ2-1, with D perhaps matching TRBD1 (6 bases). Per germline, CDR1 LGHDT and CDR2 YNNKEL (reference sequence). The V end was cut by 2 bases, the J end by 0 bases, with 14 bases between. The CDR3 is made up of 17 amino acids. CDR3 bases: TGTGCCAGCAGCCAAAGGAAGGGGGTAGGCTCCTACAATGAGCAGTTCTTC. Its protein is CASSQRKGVGSYNEQFF.